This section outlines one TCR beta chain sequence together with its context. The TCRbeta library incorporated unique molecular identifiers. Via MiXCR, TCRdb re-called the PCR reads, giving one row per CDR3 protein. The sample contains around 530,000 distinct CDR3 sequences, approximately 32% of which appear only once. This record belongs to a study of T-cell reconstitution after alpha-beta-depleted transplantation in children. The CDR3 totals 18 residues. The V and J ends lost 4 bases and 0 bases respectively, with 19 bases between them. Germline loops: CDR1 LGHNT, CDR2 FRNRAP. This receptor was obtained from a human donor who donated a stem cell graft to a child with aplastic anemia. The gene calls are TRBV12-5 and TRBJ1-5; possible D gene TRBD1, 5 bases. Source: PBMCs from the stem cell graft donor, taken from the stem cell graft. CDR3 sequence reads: CASGSSYGTAYSNQPQHF. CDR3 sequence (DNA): TGTGCTAGTGGTTCCAGTTACGGGACGGCTTATAGCAATCAGCCCCAGCATTTT.